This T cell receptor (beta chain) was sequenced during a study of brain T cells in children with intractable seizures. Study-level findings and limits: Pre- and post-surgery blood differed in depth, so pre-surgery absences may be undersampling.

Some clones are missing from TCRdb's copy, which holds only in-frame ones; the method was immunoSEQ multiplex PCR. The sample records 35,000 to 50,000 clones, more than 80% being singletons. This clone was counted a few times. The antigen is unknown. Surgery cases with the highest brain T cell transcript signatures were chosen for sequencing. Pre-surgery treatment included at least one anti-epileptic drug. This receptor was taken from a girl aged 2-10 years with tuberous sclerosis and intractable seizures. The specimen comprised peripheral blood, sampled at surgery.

CDR3 sequence reads: CASSISPEGVYGYTF. Written as DNA, the CDR3 is TGTGCCAGTAGTATCAGCCCGGAGGGAGTCTATGGCTACACCTTC. The chain links TRBV19 to TRBJ1-2; no definite D call. CDR1 is LNHDA and CDR2 is SQIVND in the germline V gene (reference sequence). The V and J ends lost 3 bases and 4 bases respectively, with 15 bases between them. This CDR3 is built from 15 residues.